Listed below are T cell receptor beta chains from one sample, sequenced in a study of OX40 agonist ivuxolimab in advanced cancers. Generated by immunoSEQ multiplex PCR, the TCRdb table keeps only in-frame clones and is missing some. This sample has more than 50,000 clones, with around 81% found just once. This specimen consisted of CD4+ or CD8+ T cells sorted from blood, obtained in a trial of the OX40 agonist ivuxolimab. The source of these receptors is an adult with an advanced solid tumor such as melanoma, head and neck, liver or kidney cancer. Both conserved end residues are part of each CDR3. D genes are given only for firm matches. Clone size is stated in some rows and not others, as once, few, many or a class when expanded.

j_call d_call v_call clone_size cdr3_aa cdr3_nt
TRBJ1-2 NA TRBV6-5 NA CASAKQGVIGYTF TGTGCCAGCGCCAAACAGGGCGTGATTGGCTACACCTTC
TRBJ1-1 TRBD1 TRBV4-3 NA CASSQGQGRVSTEAFF TGCGCCAGCAGCCAAGGACAGGGAAGAGTTTCCACTGAAGCTTTCTTT
TRBJ2-1 NA TRBV27 NA CASSLSYGEQFF TGTGCCAGCAGTTTATCGTATGGTGAGCAGTTCTTC
TRBJ2-2 TRBD2 TRBV4-3 NA CASSRAGVGTGELFF TGCGCCAGCAGCCGGGCGGGAGTTGGTACCGGGGAGCTGTTTTTT
TRBJ2-3 TRBD2 TRBV9 NA CASSVTEREASSTDTQYF TGTGCCAGCAGCGTAACGGAGCGGGAGGCCTCCTCCACAGATACGCAGTATTTT
TRBJ1-4 NA TRBV12-2 NA CASRPAREGEGDSEEKLFF TGTGCAAGTCGCCCCGCCCGAGAGGGGGAGGGGGATTCGGAAGAAAAACTGTTTTTT
TRBJ2-7 TRBD1 TRBV30 NA CAWQRLSTGDTSYEQYF TGTGCCTGGCAGCGGTTATCGACAGGGGATACCTCCTACGAGCAGTACTTC
TRBJ2-7 NA TRBV7-2 NA CASSSNGGLDYEQYF TGTGCCAGCAGTTCAAACGGGGGGCTCGACTACGAGCAGTACTTC
TRBJ2-5 NA TRBV11-2 NA CASSLSGIQYF TGTGCCAGCAGCTTGTCGGGGATCCAGTACTTC
TRBJ2-1 NA TRBV6-6 once CASSYGLTRYNEQFF TGTGCCAGCAGTTACGGGCTCACCCGCTACAATGAGCAGTTCTTC
TRBJ2-5 NA TRBV27 NA CASSFGNRQETQYF TGTGCCAGCAGTTTTGGGAATAGGCAAGAGACCCAGTACTTC
TRBJ1-4 NA TRBV28 NA CASSLQAQTNEKLFF TGTGCCAGCAGTTTACAGGCCCAAACTAATGAAAAACTGTTTTTT
TRBJ2-1 TRBD2 TRBV6-5 once CASSYSTSGRSEQFF TGTGCCAGCAGTTACTCGACTAGCGGGAGAAGTGAGCAGTTCTTC
TRBJ2-7 TRBD2 TRBV28 NA CASSLAGVSYEQYF TGTGCCAGCAGCCTAGCGGGAGTTAGCTACGAGCAGTACTTC
TRBJ2-3 TRBD2 TRBV7-8 NA CASSLGRGSLDTQYF TGTGCCAGCAGCTTAGGTCGCGGGAGCTTAGATACGCAGTATTTT
TRBJ1-3 NA TRBV6-5 NA CASSYGGINSGNTIYF TGTGCCAGCAGTTACGGGGGGATAAACTCTGGAAACACCATATATTTT
TRBJ2-7 TRBD2 TRBV10-3 NA CASLDTTSQDEQYF TGTGCCTCTCTTGACACGACTAGCCAGGACGAGCAGTACTTC
TRBJ2-7 NA TRBV30 NA CAWNLDNYEQYF TGTGCCTGGAACTTGGACAACTACGAGCAGTACTTC
TRBJ2-4 TRBD1 TRBV5-6 NA CASSLYDRGNIQYF TGTGCCAGCAGCCTATATGACAGGGGAAACATTCAGTACTTC
TRBJ2-4 NA TRBV20-1 once CSATDSNIQYF TGCAGTGCCACCGACTCAAACATTCAGTACTTC
TRBJ2-7 NA TRBV7-9 NA CASSSGTSYEQYF TGTGCCAGCAGCTCCGGGACAAGCTACGAGCAGTACTTC
TRBJ1-1 NA TRBV28 NA CASSRNQGEAFF TGTGCCAGCAGTCGAAATCAGGGGGAAGCTTTCTTT
TRBJ1-5 NA TRBV30 NA CAWSVGRGQPQHF TGTGCCTGGAGTGTAGGGAGGGGACAGCCCCAGCATTTT
TRBJ2-5 NA TRBV27 NA CASSLDPLETQYF TGTGCCAGCAGTTTGGACCCTCTCGAGACCCAGTACTTC